This TCR beta chain was sequenced during a study of neoadjuvant anti-PD-1 for oral cavity cancer. About the research overall: Patients mostly received three to four biweekly nivolumab doses at 3 mg/kg before surgery.

V lost 0 bases and J 7 bases, leaving 15 bases between the germline ends. The V gene's germline CDR1 is SGHTA and CDR2 FQGTGA. The CDR3 is made up of 16 amino acids. Worth noting for this clone: The antigen is unknown.

As for time point: after neoadjuvant nivolumab, at surgical resection. Patients had newly diagnosed, untreated stage II-IVA oral cavity squamous cell carcinoma. General study results and limits: Pretreatment Treg/Th17 ratio correlated inversely with post-treatment tumor clonality.

Two replicates per tumor sample, mostly from roughly 4.8 ug of genomic DNA. This table comes from immunoSEQ multiplex PCR, and its TCRdb copy is limited to in-frame clones, with some not included. The table lists roughly 36,000 clones, 38% of them singletons. The chain recombines TRBV7-3 with TRBJ2-2, with a weak D call TRBD1 (5 bases). The receptor was isolated from a person aged 35-79 years with oral cavity squamous cell carcinoma. Sequencing was performed on tumor tissue, taken after nivolumab (anti-PD-1) treatment. The CDR3 DNA follows: TGTGCCAGCAGCTTAACGAGCCGGACACAATACGGGGAGCTGTTTTTT. Encoded protein: CASSLTSRTQYGELFF.